The subject of this entry is one T cell receptor beta chain. The CDR3 totals 14 residues. The germline CDR1 and CDR2 sequences are MNHEY and SVGAGI. V lost 6 bases to trimming and J lost 0 bases; unmatched junction nucleotides: 2. Study processing details: Counts of nucleated cells, estimated from reference gene primer amplification, were obtained. The assay was immunoSEQ multiplex PCR, and TCRdb's table has in-frame clones only and misses some. The DNA was the basis for D and trimming; V, J and clone size are from that table. The sample records a few hundred thousand clones, roughly 89% being singletons. These data belong to a study of blood T cell repertoires in COVID-19. Study overall: Spain, Italy and the United States supplied samples that represented acute and convalescent COVID-19. Sources were T cells, B-cell-depleted T cells, or PBMCs; the material itself was cDNA or gDNA.

The receptor comes from a woman aged 35 to 49 who had recovered from COVID-19. The sequenced material came from peripheral blood. The rearrangement uses TRBV6-5 and TRBJ1-3; TRBD1 agrees at 7 bases. CDR3 protein: CASRGGSSGNTIYF. The CDR3 nucleotides are TGTGCCAGCAGAGGGGGCAGCTCTGGAAACACCATATATTTT.